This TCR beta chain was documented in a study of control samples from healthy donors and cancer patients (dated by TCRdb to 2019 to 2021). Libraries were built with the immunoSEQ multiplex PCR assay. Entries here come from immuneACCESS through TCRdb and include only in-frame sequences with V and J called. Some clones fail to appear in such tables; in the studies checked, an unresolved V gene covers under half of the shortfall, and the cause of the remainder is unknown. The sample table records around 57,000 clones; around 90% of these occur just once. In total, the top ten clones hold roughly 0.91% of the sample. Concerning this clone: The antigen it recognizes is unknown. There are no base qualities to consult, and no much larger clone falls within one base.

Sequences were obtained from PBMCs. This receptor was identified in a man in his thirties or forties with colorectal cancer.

For the CDR3, the sequence is CASRTGGEKLFF. The DNA reads TGTGCCAGTCGGACAGGGGGCGAAAAACTGTTTTTT. In this chain, TRBV19 is recombined with TRBJ1-4, with 11 junctional bases fitting TRBD1. CDR1 and CDR2 (LNHDA, SQIVND) derive from the germline V gene (reference sequence). Inclusive of the bounding cysteine and phenylalanine, the CDR3 is 12 residues long. CDR3 DNA is the only sequence kept; it has 36 bases, read in frame from the first base. Trimming takes 8 bases off V and 8 bases off J; junction bases not matched to a gene: 1.